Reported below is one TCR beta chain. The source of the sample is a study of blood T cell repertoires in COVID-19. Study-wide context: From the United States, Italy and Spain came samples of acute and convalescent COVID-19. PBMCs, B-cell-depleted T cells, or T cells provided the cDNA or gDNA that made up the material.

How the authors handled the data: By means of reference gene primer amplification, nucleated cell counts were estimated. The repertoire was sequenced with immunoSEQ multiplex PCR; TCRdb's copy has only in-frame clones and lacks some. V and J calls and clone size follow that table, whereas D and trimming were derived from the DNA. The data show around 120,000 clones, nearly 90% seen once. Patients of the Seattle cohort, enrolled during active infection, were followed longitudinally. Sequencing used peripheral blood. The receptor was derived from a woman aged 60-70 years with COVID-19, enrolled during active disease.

In nucleotides, the CDR3 is TGTGCCAGCAGTTTGGATAGGCGGGGGCCGGGGTTTGGCTATGGCTACACCTTC. Translation gives CASSLDRRGPGFGYGYTF. The V gene is TRBV27, the J gene TRBJ1-2, with D perhaps TRBD1 (6 bases). V lost 3 bases and J 4 bases, leaving 24 bases between the germline ends. Germline V CDR1 and CDR2: MNHEY, SMNVEV (reference sequence). This CDR3 is 18 amino acids long.